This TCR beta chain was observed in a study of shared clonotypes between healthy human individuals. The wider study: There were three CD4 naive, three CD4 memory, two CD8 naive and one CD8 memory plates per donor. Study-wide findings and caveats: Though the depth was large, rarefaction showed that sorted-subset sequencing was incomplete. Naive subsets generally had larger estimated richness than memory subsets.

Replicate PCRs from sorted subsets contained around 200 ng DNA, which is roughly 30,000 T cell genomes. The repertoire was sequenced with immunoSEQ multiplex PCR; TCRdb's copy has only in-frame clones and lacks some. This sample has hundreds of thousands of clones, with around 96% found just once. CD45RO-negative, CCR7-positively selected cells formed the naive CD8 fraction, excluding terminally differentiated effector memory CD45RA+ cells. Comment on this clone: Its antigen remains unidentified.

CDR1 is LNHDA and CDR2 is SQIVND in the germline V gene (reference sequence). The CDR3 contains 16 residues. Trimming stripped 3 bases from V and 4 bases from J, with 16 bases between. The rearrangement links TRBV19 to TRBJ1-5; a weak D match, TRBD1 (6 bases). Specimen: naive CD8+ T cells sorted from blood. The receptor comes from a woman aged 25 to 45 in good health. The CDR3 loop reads CASSISAGHFNQPQHF. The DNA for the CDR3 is TGTGCCAGTAGTATCTCCGCGGGACACTTTAATCAGCCCCAGCATTTT.